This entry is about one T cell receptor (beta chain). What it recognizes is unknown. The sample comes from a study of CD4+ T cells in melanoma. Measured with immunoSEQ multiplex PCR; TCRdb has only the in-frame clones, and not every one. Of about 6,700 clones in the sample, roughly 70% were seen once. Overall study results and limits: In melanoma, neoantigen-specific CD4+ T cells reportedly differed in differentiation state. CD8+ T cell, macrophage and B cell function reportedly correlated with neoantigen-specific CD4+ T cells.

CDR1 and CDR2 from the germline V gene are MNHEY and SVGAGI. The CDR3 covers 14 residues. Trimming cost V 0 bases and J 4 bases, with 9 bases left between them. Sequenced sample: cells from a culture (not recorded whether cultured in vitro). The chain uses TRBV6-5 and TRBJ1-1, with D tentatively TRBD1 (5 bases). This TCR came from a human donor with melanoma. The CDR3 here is CASSYSRGGTEAFF. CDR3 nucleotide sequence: TGTGCCAGCAGTTACTCTAGGGGTGGCACTGAAGCTTTCTTT.